Each of the 4 T cell receptor beta chains below was sequenced from the same sample in a study of blood T cells in healthy people across ages. Alongside a J-beta primer mix, a sample-barcoded 5' primer served in a second PCR lasting about 6 to 11 cycles. TCRdb reanalysed the 5' RACE reads using MiXCR and keeps one entry per CDR3 protein. The repertoire holds about 280,000 distinct CDR3 sequences, with roughly 26% as singletons. The sequenced sample consisted of blood. The source of these receptors is a woman aged 70 to 79 in good health.

This clonotype has just a few counts. The rearrangement uses TRBV12-3 or TRBV12-4 and TRBJ2-5; no reliable D call. The last part of the DNA fits TRBJ2-7 better; the J call may be wrong. The CDR3 loop spans 12 amino acids. The CDR3 DNA is TGTGCCAGCAGCAGGACGGGTTCCGAGCAGTACTTC. Translated: CASSRTGSEQYF.

This chain connects TRBV5-1 to TRBJ2-3; 8 bases agree with TRBD1. Germline V CDR1 and CDR2: SGHRS, YFSETQ. Losses at the gene ends were 3 bases for V and 2 bases for J; bases not matched to a gene: 17. This CDR3 is built from 19 residues. The DNA of the CDR3 is TGCGCCAGCAGCTCAAGACAGGGGAAGGGTGGGGGCAACACAGATACGCAGTATTTT. Translation gives CASSSRQGKGGGNTDTQYF.

The chain is built from TRBV28 and TRBJ2-3, with 9 bases lining up with TRBD2. V lost 4 bases to trimming and J lost 5 bases; unmatched junction nucleotides: 22. This CDR3 spans 20 amino acids. Germline loops: CDR1 MDHEN, CDR2 SYDVKM. The CDR3, as DNA: TGTGCCAGCAGTTCCCCGGGGCAACGGGCACGCGGGAGGGCCAGAGATACGCAGTATTTT. It yields the protein CASSSPGQRARGRARDTQYF.

The DNA of the CDR3 is TGTGCCAGCAGCTTAGCAGGACTAGCGGGAACAAGGGAGCAGTACTTC. Translating gives CASSLAGLAGTREQYF. The V call is TRBV7-8, the J call TRBJ2-7; 12 bases map to TRBD2. Germline V gene data show CDR1 as SGHVS and CDR2 as FQNEAQ. This CDR3 region has 16 residues. Trimming at V came to 0 bases and at J to 7 bases, leaving 7 bases not matched to a gene.